These 14 T cell receptor beta chains came from one sample sequenced in a study of blood T cell repertoires in COVID-19. This table comes from immunoSEQ multiplex PCR, and its TCRdb copy is limited to in-frame clones, with some not included. The table includes roughly 250,000 clones, about nine tenths detected once. What was sequenced was peripheral blood. Receptors were obtained from a person under 35 with COVID-19, enrolled during active disease.

The chain carries TRBV4-1 and TRBJ2-2; D possibly corresponds to TRBD2 (7 bases). CDR1 and CDR2 (germline): MGHRA, YSYEKL. The CDR3 runs 15 residues. V was cut by 1 base and J by 7 bases, with 13 bases left in between. The CDR3 here is CASSQGRGPSGELFF. CDR3 DNA sequence: TGCGCCAGCAGCCAAGGGCGGGGGCCCAGCGGGGAGCTGTTTTTT.

The chain links TRBV28 to TRBJ2-2; D ambiguous. Deletions cut 5 bases from V and 0 bases from J, with 4 bases between. Germline V gives CDR1 MDHEN, CDR2 SYDVKM. The CDR3 length is 13 residues. This CDR3 is CASSATNTGELFF. The CDR3 DNA is TGTGCCAGCAGTGCGACGAACACCGGGGAGCTGTTTTTT. Full variable domain (outside the CDR3, taken from reference TRBV28 and TRBJ2-2): DVKVTQSSRYLVKRTGEKVFLECVQDMDHENMFWYRQDPGLGLRLIYFSYDVKMKEKGDIPEGYSVSREKKERFSLILESASTNQTSMYLCASSATNTGELFFGEGSRLTVL.

The V call is TRBV24-1, the J call TRBJ2-5, with D perhaps matching TRBD1 (5 bases). Germline lookup yields CDR1 KGHDR and CDR2 SFDVKD. The CDR3 runs to 14 residues. Trimming stripped 9 bases from V and 4 bases from J, with 17 bases between. The CDR3 DNA follows: TGTGCCACCGGGGCCGGGCTGGACATAGAGACCCAGTACTTC. Amino acids: CATGAGLDIETQYF.

The rearrangement links TRBV15 to TRBJ2-4, with 13 bases aligning to TRBD2. Trimming at V came to 3 bases and at J to 6 bases, leaving 2 bases not matched to a gene. The CDR3 sequence is 15 residues long. CDR1 and CDR2 from the germline V gene are LNHNV and YYDKDF (reference sequence). The CDR3 reads CATSSGTSGANIQYF. In nucleotides, the CDR3 is TGTGCCACCAGCAGCGGGACTAGCGGGGCAAACATTCAGTACTTC.

This sequence joins TRBV9 and TRBJ2-3; 10 bases map to TRBD2. With 3 bases clipped from V and 3 bases from J, the junction kept 1 base outside the gene matches. Germline CDR1 is SGDLS and CDR2 is YYNGEE. The CDR3 has 14 residues. The DNA of the CDR3 is TGTGCCAGCAGCGCTAGCGGGAGTACAGATACGCAGTATTTT. As protein: CASSASGSTDTQYF. Full variable domain (missing parts from reference TRBV9 and TRBJ2-3): DSGVTQTPKHLITATGQRVTLRCSPRSGDLSVYWYQQSLDQGLQFLIQYYNGEERAKGNILERFSAQQFPDLHSELNLSSLELGDSALYFCASSASGSTDTQYFGPGTRLTVL.

This chain connects TRBV7-3 to TRBJ2-5; perhaps TRBD2 as D (5 bases). From germline, CDR1 is SGHTA and CDR2 FQGTGA. The CDR3 is 13 residues long. Trimming shortened V by 3 bases and J by 5 bases, and 10 bases separated the two germline ends. This chain's CDR3 is CASSLGVQETQYF. The CDR3 nucleotides are TGTGCCAGCAGCTTGGGAGTTCAGGAGACCCAGTACTTC.

The V and J genes are TRBV3-1 (or the pseudogene TRBV3-2) and TRBJ2-1, with TRBD2 matching over 8 bases. This CDR3 contains 13 residues. J lost 8 bases, V lost 8 bases, and 8 bases had no gene match. Germline V gene data show CDR1 as LGHDT and CDR2 as YNNKEL (reference sequence). As DNA, the CDR3 is TGTGCCAGCGAGGGACTAGGACGCGATGAGCAGTTCTTC. Translating gives CASEGLGRDEQFF.

V and J are TRBV7-2 and TRBJ1-5, with D perhaps TRBD1 (5 bases). The CDR3 loop spans 13 amino acids. The V gene lost 4 bases and the J gene lost 6 bases, with 10 bases spanning the gap. CDR1 and CDR2 from the germline V gene are SGHTA and FQGNSA. CDR3 bases: TGTGCCAGCAGCTATGGGGGGTCTCAGCCCCAGCATTTT. This translates into CASSYGGSQPQHF.

The CDR3 sequence: CASSYSTGGYTF. The DNA of the CDR3 is TGTGCCAGCAGTTACTCGACAGGGGGCTACACCTTC. The chain links TRBV6-2 or TRBV6-3 to TRBJ1-2; 7 positions match TRBD1. The CDR3 loop spans 12 amino acids. CDR1 is MNHEY and CDR2 is SVGEGT in the germline V gene. Losses at the gene ends were 0 bases for V and 8 bases for J; bases not matched to a gene: 0.

A word on this clone: Within the sample, other DNA sequences also encode this same CDR3. The chain couples TRBV19 to TRBJ2-7, with TRBD1 matching 7 bases. Germline CDR1 reads LNHDA; CDR2 reads SQIVND (reference sequence). The V segment lost 6 bases and the J segment 2 bases; nucleotides outside the gene matches: 4. CDR3 length equals 13 residues. The CDR3 DNA reads TGTGCCAGTAGCCGGGACAGTACCTACGAGCAGTACTTC. It is translated as CASSRDSTYEQYF.

Regarding this clone: Relative to the germline gene, one junction end is altered; a read error may explain this. The chain joins TRBV7-7 to TRBJ2-5; 10 bases match TRBD1. CDR3 size: 14 residues. CDR1 and CDR2 from the germline V gene are SSHAT and FNYEAQ (reference sequence). The CDR3 DNA follows: TGTGCTAGCAGCTTAGGGGGACAGGGGGAGACCCAGTACTTC. This sequence encodes CASSLGGQGETQYF.

This clone was seen just once. The genes are TRBV7-3 and TRBJ2-1, with 9 positions matching TRBD2. Trimming cost V 1 base and J 0 bases; bases outside gene matches: 4. This CDR3 has 17 amino acids. Germline lookup yields CDR1 SGHTA and CDR2 FQGTGA. The CDR3 region is CASSLIVSGSSYNEQFF. CDR3 nucleotides: TGTGCCAGCAGCTTAATTGTTAGCGGGAGCTCCTACAATGAGCAGTTCTTC.

The DNA for the CDR3 is TGTGCCAGCAGCAAATATTCGGGAACCGCCGCCCAAGAGACCCAGTACTTC. It codes for CASSKYSGTAAQETQYF. The chain combines TRBV21-1 with TRBJ2-5; the D call of TRBD2 is as the table states it, not checked on the DNA. TRBV21-1 is an annotated pseudogene. This CDR3 spans 17 amino acids.

This clone appeared a single time. The V call is TRBV7-9, the J call TRBJ1-2; D possibly corresponds to TRBD1 (5 bases). Germline lookup yields CDR1 SEHNR and CDR2 FQNEAQ (reference sequence). This CDR3 is 13 amino acids long. Between the trimmed V and J ends, which lost 5 bases and 7 bases, there was a span of 14 bases. The CDR3 bases are TGTGCCAGCAGCCCACAGGAGGGAAGTGGCTACACCTTC. This codes for CASSPQEGSGYTF. Looking up the rest from reference TRBV7-9 and TRBJ1-2 gives the full variable domain: DTGVSQNPRHKITKRGQNVTFRCDPISEHNRLYWYRQTLGQGPEFLTYFQNEAQLEKSRLLSDRFSAERPKGSFSTLEIQRTEQGDSAMYLCASSPQEGSGYTFGSGTRLTVV.